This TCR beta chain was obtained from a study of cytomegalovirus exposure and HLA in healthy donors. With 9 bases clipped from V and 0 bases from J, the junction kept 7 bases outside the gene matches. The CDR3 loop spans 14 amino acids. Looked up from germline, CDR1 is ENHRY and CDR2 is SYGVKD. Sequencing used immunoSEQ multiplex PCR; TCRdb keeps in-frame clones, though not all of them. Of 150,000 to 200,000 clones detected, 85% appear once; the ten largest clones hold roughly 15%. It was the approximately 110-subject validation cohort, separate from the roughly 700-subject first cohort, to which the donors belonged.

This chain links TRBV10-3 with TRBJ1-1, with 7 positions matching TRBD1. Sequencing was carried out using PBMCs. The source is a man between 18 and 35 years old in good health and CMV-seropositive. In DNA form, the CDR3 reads TGTGCCATAGGGGAACAGGGGATGAACACTGAAGCTTTCTTT. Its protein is CAIGEQGMNTEAFF.